This T cell receptor beta chain emerged from a study of blood T cells in healthy people across ages. Study results and caveats: Considered underestimates were the diversity estimates obtained from one million T cells.

The authors ran a second PCR of 7 to 11 cycles using a sample-barcoded 5' primer and a J-beta primer mix. TCRdb reprocessed the 5' RACE reads via MiXCR and lists one record per CDR3 protein. The top ten hold 8.7% of the sample, which has hundreds of thousands of distinct CDR3 sequences, less than 25% seen once. As regards this clonotype: Its cognate antigen is unknown.

The length of the CDR3 is 14 residues. The germline gives CDR1 SGHRS, CDR2 YFSETQ. Trimming pared 0 bases from V and 4 bases from J, leaving 11 bases between. The same specimen was also included in a second study, on T cells of mothers and their children.

This chain uses TRBV5-1 with TRBJ2-7; D is possibly TRBD1 (5 bases). The sequenced material came from blood. This TCR came from a boy between 5 and 17 years old in good health. The CDR3 is CASSLGQNRYEQYF. CDR3 sequence (DNA): TGCGCCAGCAGCTTGGGTCAGAACAGGTACGAGCAGTACTTC.